What follows are 28 T cell receptor beta chains derived from one specimen sequenced in a study of graft-versus-host responses after intestinal transplantation. These receptors' antigens are unknown. Clones were sequenced by immunoSEQ multiplex PCR, and TCRdb holds only the in-frame ones, with some missing. The sample records 80,000 to 100,000 clones, 91% being singletons. This specimen consisted of unstimulated CD4+ T cells sorted from spleen or lymph node cells, obtained before transplant. These receptors originate from a human donor who was the organ donor for an intestinal transplant.

This clone was observed a few times. V and J are TRBV2 and TRBJ1-3; D gene unclear. Germline V CDR1 and CDR2: SNHLY, FYNNEI. This CDR3 contains 14 residues. Trimming removed 6 bases at V and 0 bases at J, with 9 bases between. The CDR3 DNA follows: TGTGCCAGCAGACAGAGCATCTCTGGAAACACCATATATTTT. Amino acid sequence: CASRQSISGNTIYF.

The chain has TRBV2 and TRBJ2-5; D possibly corresponds to TRBD2 (6 bases). This CDR3 has 14 residues. Per germline, CDR1 SNHLY and CDR2 FYNNEI. Trimming shortened V by 2 bases and J by 4 bases, and 11 bases separated the two germline ends. The CDR3 loop reads CASSERGLGETQYF. For the CDR3, the DNA is TGTGCCAGCAGTGAACGGGGGTTGGGAGAGACCCAGTACTTC.

The gene calls are TRBV5-6 and TRBJ1-3; D gene unclear. There are 14 residues in the CDR3. The V gene's germline CDR1 is SGHDT and CDR2 YYEEEE. V lost 0 bases, J lost 1 base, and 5 bases lay in between. The CDR3 is CASSLAMSGNTIYF. The CDR3 nucleotides are TGTGCCAGCAGCTTGGCCATGTCTGGAAACACCATATATTTT.

The chain joins TRBV21-1 to TRBJ2-7; TRBD1, the table's D call, was not compared with the DNA. TRBV21-1 is a documented pseudogene. This CDR3 has 14 amino acids. The CDR3, as DNA: TGTGCCAGCAGCAAAGCCAGTCCCTCCTACGAGCAGTACTTC. This codes for CASSKASPSYEQYF.

The genes are TRBV5-4 and TRBJ2-6; D ambiguous. The CDR3 contains 14 residues. Per germline, CDR1 SGHNT and CDR2 YYREEE (reference sequence). Trimming stripped 4 bases from V and 0 bases from J, with 5 bases between. The CDR3 spells CASSPGSGANVLTF. The CDR3 DNA is TGTGCCAGCAGCCCAGGCTCTGGGGCCAACGTCCTGACTTTC.

The chain joins TRBV6-6 to TRBJ1-6, with TRBD1 as a possible D gene (6 bases). Between the trimmed V and J ends, which lost 5 bases and 6 bases, there was a span of 17 bases. CDR1 is MNHNY and CDR2 is SVGAGI in the germline V gene (reference sequence). This CDR3 has 16 residues. DNA for the CDR3: TGTGCCAGCAGTCACCAGGGGAAGCGGTCTAATTCACCCCTCCACTTT. Translating it yields CASSHQGKRSNSPLHF.

The chain recombines TRBV7-2 with TRBJ1-1; the D is unclear. Trimming pared 0 bases from V and 5 bases from J, leaving 13 bases between. The germline gives CDR1 SGHTA, CDR2 FQGNSA. This CDR3 is 15 amino acids long. The CDR3 reads CASSLAHWRWTEAFF. In DNA form, the CDR3 reads TGTGCCAGCAGCTTAGCACATTGGAGGTGGACTGAAGCTTTCTTT.

This clone was detected only once. J is TRBJ2-1 and V is TRBV5-8; TRBD2 agrees at 10 bases. V gave up 1 base and J gave up 4 bases; unmatched junction bases: 5. Per germline, CDR1 SGHTS and CDR2 YDEGEE. There are 16 residues in the CDR3. CDR3 DNA: TGTGCCAGCAGCTTGTTTAAGCGGGGGGGTTACAATGAGCAGTTCTTC. Its translation: CASSLFKRGGYNEQFF.

The genes are TRBV7-9 and TRBJ2-3; D might be TRBD1 (5 bases). The CDR3 runs to 15 residues. V dropped 5 bases and J dropped 0 bases, with 12 bases sitting between them. Germline V gives CDR1 SEHNR, CDR2 FQNEAQ (reference sequence). CDR3 sequence (DNA): TGTGCCAGCAGCAATCGACAGACTAGCACAGATACGCAGTATTTT. It encodes CASSNRQTSTDTQYF.

The chain carries TRBV27 and TRBJ1-1, with 9 bases identical to TRBD1. This CDR3 has 14 amino acids. The junction had 6 bases not matched to a gene; V was cut back by 6 bases and J by 4 bases. Germline CDR1 reads MNHEY; CDR2 reads SMNVEV (reference sequence). CDR3 nucleotide sequence: TGTGCCAGCAGACGACAGGGGGTAGTCACTGAAGCTTTCTTT. Protein sequence: CASRRQGVVTEAFF.

The chain recombines TRBV5-4 with TRBJ1-1; the match to TRBD1 covers 9 bases. Germline V gene sequence: CDR1 SGHNT, CDR2 YYREEE (reference sequence). J was trimmed by 7 bases and V by 0 bases; bases with no gene match: 10. The CDR3 is made up of 16 amino acids. The CDR3 here is CASSLGGGTGRSEAFF. Here the CDR3 DNA reads TGTGCCAGCAGCTTGGGAGGGGGGACAGGGAGGAGTGAAGCTTTCTTT.

The DNA for the CDR3 is TGCGCCAGCAGCTTGTCCTCCGGAGGGAACTATGGCTACACCTTC. Protein product: CASSLSSGGNYGYTF. This sequence joins TRBV5-1 and TRBJ1-2; D is undetermined. CDR3 length: 15 residues. The V end lost 1 base, the J end lost 2 bases, and 12 bases lay between the germline ends. The germline gives CDR1 SGHRS, CDR2 YFSETQ.

The V gene is TRBV5-6, the J gene TRBJ2-7, with 7 nucleotides matching TRBD2. CDR3 length: 14 residues. With 3 bases clipped from V and 1 base from J, the junction kept 4 bases outside the gene matches. The germline gives CDR1 SGHDT, CDR2 YYEEEE. The CDR3, as DNA: TGTGCCAGCAGCTGGCGGGGGACGTCCTACGAGCAGTACTTC. Translating gives CASSWRGTSYEQYF.

V gene TRBV12-5 combines with J gene TRBJ1-5, with 7 bases aligning to TRBD1. The J segment lost 3 bases and the V segment lost 6 bases, leaving 8 bases of the junction unmatched. The CDR3 runs to 15 residues. Germline V CDR1 and CDR2: LGHNT, FRNRAP. The CDR3 nucleotides are TGTGCTAGTGGACCAGGACAGGCCCTCAATCAGCCCCAGCATTTT. This codes for CASGPGQALNQPQHF.

This clone showed up just once. This chain joins TRBV6-5 and TRBJ1-6; no reliable D call. Between the trimmed V and J ends, which lost 2 bases and 7 bases, there was a span of 15 bases. The CDR3 extends over 16 amino acids. Germline CDR1 MNHEY, CDR2 SVGAGI. CDR3 sequence reads: CASSYGTPTGNSPLHF. The CDR3 nucleotides read TGTGCCAGCAGTTACGGCACTCCCACGGGGAATTCACCCCTCCACTTT.

Only one count was recorded for this clone. This chain uses TRBV5-6 with TRBJ2-1, with 12 bases identical to TRBD2. The CDR3 runs to 18 residues. Looked up from germline, CDR1 is SGHDT and CDR2 is YYEEEE. Trimming removed 1 base from V and 3 bases from J; junction bases left unmatched: 8. CDR3 coding DNA: TGTGCCAGCAGCTTGCCGGGACTAGCGGGCAAGCACTACAATGAGCAGTTCTTC. Its translation is CASSLPGLAGKHYNEQFF.

The chain links TRBV7-9 to TRBJ1-5, with 10 bases identical to TRBD1. The length of the CDR3 is 15 residues. CDR1 SEHNR and CDR2 FQNEAQ come from the germline V gene (reference sequence). J gave up 4 bases and V 4 bases, and 4 bases lay outside the gene matches. CDR3 protein: CASSSGQGGNQPQHF. CDR3 DNA sequence: TGTGCCAGCAGCTCCGGACAGGGGGGGAATCAGCCCCAGCATTTT.

V gene TRBV13 combines with J gene TRBJ2-1, with TRBD2 matching over 7 bases. This CDR3 spans 15 amino acids. Germline V gene lookup returns CDR1 PRHDT and CDR2 FYEKMQ (reference sequence). V was clipped by 1 base and J by 3 bases; unmatched bases: 3. In DNA, the CDR3 is TGTGCCAGCAGCTTAGAAGCGGGAAACTACAATGAGCAGTTCTTC. This encodes CASSLEAGNYNEQFF.

The V call is TRBV2, the J call TRBJ2-3, with D possibly TRBD2 on 5 matching bases. The germline V and J ends were trimmed by 4 bases and 5 bases, with 16 bases remaining between them. Germline V gives CDR1 SNHLY, CDR2 FYNNEI. The CDR3 length is 15 residues. The CDR3: CASSGAGRRVDTQYF. The CDR3 nucleotides are TGTGCCAGCAGTGGTGCCGGGCGGCGGGTAGATACGCAGTATTTT. The variable domain in full, completed from reference TRBV2 and TRBJ2-3, reads EPEVTQTPSHQVTQMGQEVILRCVPISNHLYFYWYRQILGQKVEFLVSFYNNEISEKSEIFDDQFSVERPDGSNFTLKIRSTKLEDSAMYFCASSGAGRRVDTQYFGPGTRLTVL.

This chain joins TRBV5-1 and TRBJ2-3, with 10 bases fitting TRBD2. Germline CDR1 SGHRS, CDR2 YFSETQ. The CDR3 consists of 16 residues. V gave up 1 base and J gave up 2 bases; unmatched junction bases: 4. The CDR3 DNA reads TGCGCCAGCAGCTTGACTAGCGGGGCAAACACAGATACGCAGTATTTT. Its translation: CASSLTSGANTDTQYF.

The rearrangement links TRBV10-1 to TRBJ1-2; D is undetermined. Per germline, CDR1 WNHNN and CDR2 SYGVQD (reference sequence). Trimming took 4 bases from V and 4 from J, leaving 16 bases between them. This CDR3 is 15 amino acids long. DNA for the CDR3: TGCGCCAGCAGTGCACAAGTGGACGAGGGCTATGGCTACACCTTC. Amino acids: CASSAQVDEGYGYTF.

This clone came up once. The CDR3: CASSLVPSGGAKTQYF. In DNA, the CDR3 is TGTGCCAGCAGCTTAGTCCCTAGCGGGGGGGCAAAGACCCAGTACTTC. This sequence joins TRBV7-2 and TRBJ2-5, with 12 bases fitting TRBD2. Trimming took 1 base from V and 6 from J; bases not matched to a gene: 6. CDR1 is SGHTA and CDR2 is FQGNSA in the germline V gene. The CDR3 totals 16 residues. The variable domain in full, completed from reference TRBV7-2 and TRBJ2-5, reads GAGVSQSPSNKVTEKGKDVELRCDPISGHTALYWYRQSLGQGLEFLIYFQGNSAPDKSGLPSDRFSAERTGGSVSTLTIQRTQQEDSAVYLCASSLVPSGGAKTQYFGPGTRLLVL.

This chain joins TRBV7-2 and TRBJ1-6; D is unclear. Germline CDR1 is SGHTA and CDR2 is FQGNSA. The CDR3 is 12 amino acids. Trimming took off 5 bases at V and 8 bases at J, with 7 bases between the two ends. As DNA, the CDR3 is TGTGCCAGCAGCCGACTTTATTCACCCCTCCACTTT. Its protein is CASSRLYSPLHF.

The chain links TRBV4-2 to TRBJ2-4; TRBD2 matches at 7 bases. Trimming removed 1 base from V and 0 bases from J; junction bases left unmatched: 6. The length of the CDR3 is 17 residues. CDR1 is LGHNA and CDR2 is YNFKEQ in the germline V gene. CDR3 sequence reads: CASSQGAGDLAKNIQYF. CDR3 nucleotides: TGTGCCAGCAGCCAAGGGGCGGGAGACCTAGCCAAAAACATTCAGTACTTC.

The V and J genes are TRBV6-1 and TRBJ1-6; TRBD1 is a possible D gene (5 bases). Germline V CDR1 and CDR2: MNHNS, SASEGT. The V and J ends lost 5 bases and 0 bases respectively, with 11 bases between them. The CDR3 has 16 amino acids. The CDR3 nucleotides read TGTGCCAGCAGTAAAGGGGCGTACTCCTATAATTCACCCCTCCACTTT. As protein: CASSKGAYSYNSPLHF.

The V call is TRBV19, the J call TRBJ1-5; maybe TRBD1 (5 bases). The ends were cut back, 1 base at V and 3 bases at J, with 13 bases in the middle. The CDR3 sequence is 16 residues long. Germline V gene data show CDR1 as LNHDA and CDR2 as SQIVND (reference sequence). The CDR3 nucleotides are TGTGCCAGTAGTATAGCCCCAGGGTTTCCCAATCAGCCCCAGCATTTT. Its translation: CASSIAPGFPNQPQHF. Supplemented by reference TRBV19 and TRBJ1-5, the full variable domain reads DGGITQSPKYLFRKEGQNVTLSCEQNLNHDAMYWYRQDPGQGLRLIYYSQIVNDFQKGDIAEGYSVSREKKESFPLTVTSAQKNPTAFYLCASSIAPGFPNQPQHFGDGTRLSIL.

This rearrangement joins TRBV12-5 to TRBJ2-3; TRBD2 matches at 11 bases. The V and J ends lost 3 bases and 4 bases, in that order; junction bases with no gene match: 0. The CDR3 extends over 14 amino acids. Per the germline V gene, CDR1 is LGHNT and CDR2 is FRNRAP. CDR3 nucleotide sequence: TGTGCTAGTGGTTTTAGCGGGGGGGCAGATACGCAGTATTTT. Translating gives CASGFSGGADTQYF.

This chain links TRBV7-9 with TRBJ1-1; D is unclear. Per the germline V gene, CDR1 is SEHNR and CDR2 is FQNEAQ (reference sequence). This CDR3 spans 15 amino acids. V lost 5 bases to trimming and J lost 7 bases, with 20 bases between them. The CDR3 bases are TGTGCCAGCAGCGAGATTGGTTTATCGGGATTTGAAGCTTTCTTT. It translates to CASSEIGLSGFEAFF.